These 21 T cell receptor beta chains were sequenced from one sample in a study of T-cell memory formation after mild COVID-19. Using its own MiXCR run on the 5' RACE reads, TCRdb lists one record per CDR3 protein. Of some 100,000 distinct CDR3 sequences detected, around 10% appear once; the ten largest clones hold approximately 40%. Sequencing was done on a sample of PBMCs or a T cell subset sorted from them (not recorded which). The receptors stem from a man aged 18 to 29 who had mild COVID-19 (a few samples of this study predate the infection). Cell type and time point are not known.

V usage is TRBV7-9 and J usage is TRBJ1-1, with a weak D call TRBD1 (5 bases). Deletions cut 3 bases from V and 7 bases from J, with 9 bases between. The CDR3 runs 12 residues. Germline loops: CDR1 SEHNR, CDR2 FQNEAQ (reference sequence). Here the CDR3 DNA reads TGTGCCAGCAGCTTGGGGGGTTATGAAGCTTTCTTT. Encoded protein: CASSLGGYEAFF.

This clonotype came up a few times. The V gene is TRBV5-1, the J gene TRBJ2-7; a weak D match, TRBD1 (6 bases). Trimming left V 2 bases short and J 7 bases short, with 19 bases between. The CDR3 is 15 residues long. Germline V gene sequence: CDR1 SGHRS, CDR2 YFSETQ. This CDR3 reads CASSLGDTSPLEQYF. Written as DNA, the CDR3 is TGCGCCAGCAGCTTAGGGGACACCTCTCCCTTGGAGCAGTACTTC.

This clonotype was seen more than once but under ten times. The chain couples TRBV10-1 to TRBJ1-1, with a weak D call TRBD1 (5 bases). The CDR3 sequence is 13 residues long. The germline CDR1 and CDR2 sequences are WNHNN and SYGVQD (reference sequence). V shed 9 bases and J shed 1 base, with 12 bases lying between them. The CDR3 DNA follows: TGCGCCAGTCAGGGAAGGTGGAACACTGAAGCTTTCTTT. Its protein is CASQGRWNTEAFF.

The J gene is TRBJ2-5, the V gene TRBV11-2; TRBD2 is a possible D gene (5 bases). Germline assignment: CDR1 SGHAT and CDR2 FQNNGV. The V end lost 3 bases, the J end lost 5 bases, and 10 bases lay between the germline ends. CDR3 length: 13 residues. Here the CDR3 reads CASSLRDMETQYF. DNA for the CDR3: TGTGCCAGCAGCTTGAGGGATATGGAGACCCAGTACTTC.

This chain connects TRBV4-3 to TRBJ1-6, with D maybe TRBD1 (5 bases). Germline CDR1 LGHNA, CDR2 YSLEER. The CDR3 length is 15 residues. V was trimmed by 0 bases and J by 10 bases, leaving 13 bases between them. The CDR3: CASSQDRGLSSPLHF. Here the CDR3 DNA reads TGCGCCAGCAGCCAAGATAGGGGTTTATCGTCACCCCTCCACTTT.

The J gene is TRBJ2-7, the V gene TRBV4-3; D ambiguous. V was pared by 0 bases and J by 5 bases, with 11 bases between. The CDR3 is made up of 14 amino acids. Germline V lookup: CDR1 LGHNA, CDR2 YSLEER. The DNA of the CDR3 is TGCGCCAGCAGCCAAGATGTAGGGTATAACGAGCAGTACGTC. Translating it yields CASSQDVGYNEQYV.

The chain carries TRBV7-9 and TRBJ1-5; TRBD1 matches 8 bases. This CDR3 is 16 amino acids long. With 1 base clipped from V and 0 bases from J, the junction kept 2 bases outside the gene matches. Germline CDR1 and CDR2: SEHNR and FQNEAQ (reference sequence). CDR3 in amino acids: CASSLVQGASNQPQHF. The CDR3 DNA is TGTGCCAGCAGCTTAGTTCAGGGGGCTAGCAATCAGCCCCAGCATTTT. The variable domain in full, completed from reference TRBV7-9 and TRBJ1-5, reads DTGVSQNPRHKITKRGQNVTFRCDPISEHNRLYWYRQTLGQGPEFLTYFQNEAQLEKSRLLSDRFSAERPKGSFSTLEIQRTEQGDSAMYLCASSLVQGASNQPQHFGDGTRLSIL.

This clonotype has a handful of counts. The rearrangement links TRBV7-2 to TRBJ1-4, with a tentative D call TRBD1 (6 bases). This CDR3 contains 16 residues. Germline loops: CDR1 SGHTA, CDR2 FQGNSA. V lost 5 bases, J lost 7 bases, and 20 bases lay in between. The CDR3 coding sequence is TGTGCCAGCAGCCCTCCCCAGACAGGCTGGCTTGAAAAACTGTTTTTT. Its protein is CASSPPQTGWLEKLFF.

This clonotype was seen only a few times. The rearrangement uses TRBV6-6 and TRBJ2-7; 7 positions agree with TRBD2. J lost 2 bases, V lost 7 bases, and 11 bases had no gene match. There are 15 residues in the CDR3. Germline lookup yields CDR1 MNHNY and CDR2 SVGAGI (reference sequence). The CDR3 region is CASKEGRGSAYEQYV. CDR3 nucleotide sequence: TGTGCCAGCAAAGAGGGGAGGGGTTCGGCCTACGAGCAGTACGTC.

This clonotype was recorded a few times. The chain employs TRBV12-3 or TRBV12-4 and TRBJ2-2; no clear D. V was cut by 7 bases and J by 5 bases, with 14 bases left in between. CDR3 length equals 14 residues. Here the CDR3 reads CASTPIGNTGELFF. In nucleotides, the CDR3 is TGTGCCAGCACCCCGATAGGGAATACCGGGGAGCTGTTTTTT.

V usage is TRBV29-1 and J usage is TRBJ2-1, with TRBD2 as a possible D gene (5 bases). Germline-derived CDR1 and CDR2 are SQVTM and ANQGSEA. Trimming removed 4 bases from V and 7 bases from J, with 14 bases in between. This CDR3 has 13 amino acids. The chain's CDR3 is CSVATGPGNEQFF. DNA for the CDR3: TGCAGCGTTGCAACCGGACCGGGAAATGAGCAGTTCTTC.

In its sample, this clonotype was seen a few times. The chain has TRBV7-3 and TRBJ2-1; 11 positions agree with TRBD2. Germline V gene sequence: CDR1 SGHTA, CDR2 FQGTGA. CDR3 size: 13 residues. Trimming removed 5 bases from V and 12 bases from J; junction bases left unmatched: 6. CDR3 protein: CASSPGGLAGQFF. CDR3 nucleotides: TGTGCCAGCAGCCCCGGCGGACTAGCGGGGCAGTTCTTC.

The chain uses TRBV12-3 or TRBV12-4 and TRBJ2-7, with unresolved D. This CDR3 is built from 11 residues. Trimming removed 3 bases from V and 5 bases from J, with 5 bases in between. CDR3 nucleotide sequence: TGTGCCAGCAGTTTCAGACACGAGCAGTACTTC. Residues: CASSFRHEQYF.

This clonotype was seen only a few times. J is TRBJ2-7 and V is TRBV4-2; D ambiguous. CDR3 length equals 14 residues. From germline, CDR1 is LGHNA and CDR2 YNFKEQ. V was cut by 0 bases and J by 6 bases, with 12 bases left in between. CDR3 DNA sequence: TGTGCCAGCAGCCAAGAATACCCAGGCGCCGAGCAGTACGTC. Translated: CASSQEYPGAEQYV.

The sample holds a few counts of this clonotype. V usage is TRBV9 and J usage is TRBJ2-2; TRBD2 aligns across 10 bases. This CDR3 is built from 16 residues. Germline V gene data show CDR1 as SGDLS and CDR2 as YYNGEE. The J segment lost 1 base and the V segment lost 3 bases, leaving 3 bases of the junction unmatched. The chain's CDR3 is CASSDLAGENTGELFF. DNA for the CDR3: TGTGCCAGCAGCGATCTAGCGGGGGAGAACACCGGGGAGCTGTTTTTT.

This sequence joins TRBV4-3 and TRBJ2-1; D perhaps matches TRBD2 (6 bases). Per germline, CDR1 LGHNA and CDR2 YSLEER. CDR3 size: 16 residues. V was cut by 1 base and J by 8 bases, with 18 bases left in between. CDR3 region: CASSQGLRLGDDEQFF. CDR3 nucleotide sequence: TGCGCCAGCAGCCAAGGACTCCGACTAGGAGATGATGAGCAGTTCTTC.

This clonotype was seen ten or more times. V and J are TRBV15 and TRBJ2-5; a possible D gene is TRBD1 (6 bases). Trimming stripped 0 bases from V and 4 bases from J, with 9 bases between. Looked up from germline, CDR1 is LNHNV and CDR2 is YYDKDF (reference sequence). The CDR3 has 14 residues. This chain's CDR3 is CATSREDRRETQYF. CDR3 sequence (DNA): TGTGCCACCAGCAGAGAGGACAGAAGAGAGACCCAGTACTTC. Full variable domain (rest looked up from reference TRBV15 and TRBJ2-5): DAMVIQNPRYQVTQFGKPVTLSCSQTLNHNVMYWYQQKSSQAPKLLFHYYDKDFNNEADTPDNFQSRRPNTSFCFLDIRSPGLGDTAMYLCATSREDRRETQYFGPGTRLLVL.

This clonotype showed up just a few times. This chain links TRBV9 with TRBJ2-1; D remains ambiguous. Per germline, CDR1 SGDLS and CDR2 YYNGEE. The CDR3 consists of 12 residues. Trimming removed 0 bases from V and 7 bases from J, with 5 bases in between. CDR3 DNA: TGTGCCAGCAGCGTAGGCAGAAATGAGCAGTTCTTC. It is translated as CASSVGRNEQFF.

There are a few counts of this clonotype. The chain has TRBV4-1 and TRBJ2-4, with a possible D match to TRBD2 (6 bases). Looked up from germline, CDR1 is MGHRA and CDR2 is YSYEKL. This CDR3 has 16 amino acids. Trimming took off 3 bases at V and 6 bases at J, with 18 bases between the two ends. For the CDR3, the DNA is TGCGCCAGCAGCCAGTCTGGGGACTCGAGGGCAAACATTCAGTACTTC. Protein: CASSQSGDSRANIQYF.

This clonotype was observed at least ten times. J is TRBJ2-7 and V is TRBV7-6; 7 nucleotides agree with TRBD1. Germline V gene data show CDR1 as SGHVS and CDR2 as FNYEAQ. V was pared by 5 bases and J by 0 bases, with 10 bases of the junction left unmatched. The CDR3 covers 16 residues. The CDR3 loop is CASSNSSGTDSYEQYF. The DNA of the CDR3 is TGTGCCAGCAGCAACTCCTCCGGGACAGACTCCTACGAGCAGTACTTC.

V usage is TRBV6-5 and J usage is TRBJ1-5; 9 bases are a match to TRBD1. The CDR3 consists of 15 residues. V shed 0 bases, J shed 4 bases, and the junction held 1 base outside the gene matches. Germline V gene lookup returns CDR1 MNHEY and CDR2 SVGAGI. Here the CDR3 DNA reads TGTGCCAGCAGTTACTCTGGGACAGGGAATCAGCCCCAGCATTTT. Protein sequence: CASSYSGTGNQPQHF.